The T cell receptor (beta chain) under discussion was sequenced for a study of CD8 T cells in ankylosing spondylitis. Libraries of TCR beta came from quantitative 5'-RACE with molecular barcodes. TCRdb ran MiXCR on the 5' RACE reads and lists one entry per CDR3 protein. The sample records hundreds of thousands of distinct CDR3 sequences, about 11% being singletons. General observations from the study: Clones that were linked to disease were CD8+ and were relatively rare in peripheral blood. Reportedly, matched ankylosing spondylitis synovial fluid was significantly enriched for disease-linked clones. Ankylosing spondylitis blood seemed to carry a telltale TCR beta motif made of fewer than ten highly homologous variants. Previous work reported some of these motif variants in the synovial fluid and blood of reactive arthritis.

A note on this clonotype: Its antigen remains unidentified.

The sequenced material came from blood, either unsorted or a sorted T cell fraction (not recorded which). The sequence was collected from a male donor with ankylosing spondylitis.

CDR3 amino acids: CSASMGGNQPQHF. CDR3 bases: TGCAGTGCTAGCATGGGGGGGAATCAGCCCCAGCATTTT. The chain has TRBV20-1 and TRBJ1-5; perhaps TRBD1 as D (5 bases). Germline V gene lookup returns CDR1 DFQATT and CDR2 SNEGSKA (reference sequence). This CDR3 spans 13 amino acids. V shed 3 bases and J shed 4 bases, with 10 bases lying between them.